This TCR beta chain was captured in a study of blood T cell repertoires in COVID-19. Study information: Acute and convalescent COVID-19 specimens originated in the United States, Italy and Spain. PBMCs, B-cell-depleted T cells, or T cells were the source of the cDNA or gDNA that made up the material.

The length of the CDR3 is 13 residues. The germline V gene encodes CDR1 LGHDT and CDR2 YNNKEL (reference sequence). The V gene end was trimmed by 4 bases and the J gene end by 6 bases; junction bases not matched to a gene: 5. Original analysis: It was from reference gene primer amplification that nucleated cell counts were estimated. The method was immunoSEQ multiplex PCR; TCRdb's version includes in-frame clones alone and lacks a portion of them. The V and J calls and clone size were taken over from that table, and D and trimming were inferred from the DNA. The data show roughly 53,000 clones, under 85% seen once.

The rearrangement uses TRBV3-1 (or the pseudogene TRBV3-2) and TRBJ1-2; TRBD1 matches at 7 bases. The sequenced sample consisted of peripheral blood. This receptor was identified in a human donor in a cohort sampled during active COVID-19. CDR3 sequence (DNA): TGTGCCAGCAGCCGTAGACAGGGCGATGGCTACACCTTC. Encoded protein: CASSRRQGDGYTF.